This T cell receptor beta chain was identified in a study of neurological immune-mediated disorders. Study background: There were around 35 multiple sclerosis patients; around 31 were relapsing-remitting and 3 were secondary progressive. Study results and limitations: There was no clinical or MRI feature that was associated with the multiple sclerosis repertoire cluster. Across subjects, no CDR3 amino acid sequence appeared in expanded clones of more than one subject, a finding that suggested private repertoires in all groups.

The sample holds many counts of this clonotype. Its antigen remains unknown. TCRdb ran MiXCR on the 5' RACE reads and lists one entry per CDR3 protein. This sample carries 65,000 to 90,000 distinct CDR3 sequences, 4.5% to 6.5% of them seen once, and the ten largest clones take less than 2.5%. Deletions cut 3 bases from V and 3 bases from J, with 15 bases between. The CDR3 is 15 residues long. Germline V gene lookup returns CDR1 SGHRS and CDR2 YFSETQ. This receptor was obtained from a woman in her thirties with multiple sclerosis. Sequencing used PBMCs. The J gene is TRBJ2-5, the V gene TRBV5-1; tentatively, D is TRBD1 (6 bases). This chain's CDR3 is CASSSLQGSEETQYF. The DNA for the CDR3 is TGCGCCAGCAGCTCTTTACAGGGCTCCGAAGAGACCCAGTACTTC.